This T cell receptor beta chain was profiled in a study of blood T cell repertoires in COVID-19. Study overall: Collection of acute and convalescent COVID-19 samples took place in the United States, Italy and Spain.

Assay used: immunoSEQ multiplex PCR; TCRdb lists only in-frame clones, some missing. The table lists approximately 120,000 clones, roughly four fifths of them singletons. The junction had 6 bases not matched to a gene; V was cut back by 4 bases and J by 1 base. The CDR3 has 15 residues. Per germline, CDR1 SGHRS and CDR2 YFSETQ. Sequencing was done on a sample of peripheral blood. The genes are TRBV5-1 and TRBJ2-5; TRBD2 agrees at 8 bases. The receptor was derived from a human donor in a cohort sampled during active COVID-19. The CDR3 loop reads CASSGIGGVQETQYF. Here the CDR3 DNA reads TGCGCCAGCAGCGGGATCGGGGGGGTCCAAGAGACCCAGTACTTC.